This T cell receptor beta chain was recorded in a study of blood T cell repertoires in COVID-19. About the research overall: Whether acute or convalescent, the COVID-19 samples came from the United States, Italy and Spain. The cDNA or gDNA used as material had been derived from T cells, B-cell-depleted T cells, or PBMCs.

In the authors' methods: Quantification of nucleated cells was approximated via reference gene primer amplification. Sequencing used immunoSEQ multiplex PCR; TCRdb keeps in-frame clones, though not all of them. That table furnishes V, J and clone size, whereas the DNA furnished D and trimming. The data show around 64,000 clones, around 87% seen once. There are 15 residues in the CDR3. The germline gives CDR1 LNHDA, CDR2 SQIVND (reference sequence). Trimming at V came to 10 bases and at J to 3 bases, leaving 14 bases not matched to a gene. Material: peripheral blood. The sequence derives from a woman between 18 and 30 years old with acute or convalescent COVID-19. This chain links TRBV19 with TRBJ2-7; 8 nucleotides match TRBD1. Written as DNA, the CDR3 is TGTGCCACCCGACGGTCCGGGACAGGAGACTACGAGCAGTACTTC. The encoded protein is CATRRSGTGDYEQYF.